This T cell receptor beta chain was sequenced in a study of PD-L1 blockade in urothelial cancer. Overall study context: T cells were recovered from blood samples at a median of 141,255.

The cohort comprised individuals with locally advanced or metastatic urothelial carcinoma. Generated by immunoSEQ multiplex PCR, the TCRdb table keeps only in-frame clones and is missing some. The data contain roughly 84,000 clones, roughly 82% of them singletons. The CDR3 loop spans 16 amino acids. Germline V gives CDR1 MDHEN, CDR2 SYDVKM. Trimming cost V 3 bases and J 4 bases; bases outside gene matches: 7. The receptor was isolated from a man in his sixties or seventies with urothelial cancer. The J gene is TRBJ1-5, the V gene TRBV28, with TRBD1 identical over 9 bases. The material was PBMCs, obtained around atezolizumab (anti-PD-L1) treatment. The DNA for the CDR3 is TGTGCCAGCAGTTTCGCCTCCGGGACAGGGAATCAGCCCCAGCATTTT. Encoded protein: CASSFASGTGNQPQHF.